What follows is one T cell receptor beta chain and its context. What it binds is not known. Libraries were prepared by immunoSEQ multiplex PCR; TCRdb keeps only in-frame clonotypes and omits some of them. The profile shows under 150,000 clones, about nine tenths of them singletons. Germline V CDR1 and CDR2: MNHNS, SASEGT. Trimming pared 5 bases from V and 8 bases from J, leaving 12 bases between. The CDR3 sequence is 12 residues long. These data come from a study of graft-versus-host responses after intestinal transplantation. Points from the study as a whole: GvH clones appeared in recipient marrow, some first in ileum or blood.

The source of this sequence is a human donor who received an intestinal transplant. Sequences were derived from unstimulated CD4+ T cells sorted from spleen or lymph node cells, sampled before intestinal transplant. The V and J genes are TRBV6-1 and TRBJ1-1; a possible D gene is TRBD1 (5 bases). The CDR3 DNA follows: TGTGCCAGCAGTTATTTTGGGGCGGAAGCTTTCTTT. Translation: CASSYFGAEAFF.